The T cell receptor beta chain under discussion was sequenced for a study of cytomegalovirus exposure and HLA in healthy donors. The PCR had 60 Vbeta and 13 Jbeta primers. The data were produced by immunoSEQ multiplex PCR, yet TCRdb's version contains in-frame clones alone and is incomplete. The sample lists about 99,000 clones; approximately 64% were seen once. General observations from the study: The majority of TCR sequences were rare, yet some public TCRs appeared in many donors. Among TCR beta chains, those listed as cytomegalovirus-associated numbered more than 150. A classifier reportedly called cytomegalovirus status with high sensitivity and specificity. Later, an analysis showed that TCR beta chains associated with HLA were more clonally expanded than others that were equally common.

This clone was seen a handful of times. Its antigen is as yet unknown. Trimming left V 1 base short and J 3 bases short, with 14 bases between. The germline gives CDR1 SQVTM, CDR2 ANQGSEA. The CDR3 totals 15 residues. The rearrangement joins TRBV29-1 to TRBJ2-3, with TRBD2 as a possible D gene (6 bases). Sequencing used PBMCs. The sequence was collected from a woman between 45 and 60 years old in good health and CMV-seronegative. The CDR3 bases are TGCAGCGTTGAAGTAGGAGGGATAGGGACAGATACGCAGTATTTT. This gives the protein CSVEVGGIGTDTQYF.